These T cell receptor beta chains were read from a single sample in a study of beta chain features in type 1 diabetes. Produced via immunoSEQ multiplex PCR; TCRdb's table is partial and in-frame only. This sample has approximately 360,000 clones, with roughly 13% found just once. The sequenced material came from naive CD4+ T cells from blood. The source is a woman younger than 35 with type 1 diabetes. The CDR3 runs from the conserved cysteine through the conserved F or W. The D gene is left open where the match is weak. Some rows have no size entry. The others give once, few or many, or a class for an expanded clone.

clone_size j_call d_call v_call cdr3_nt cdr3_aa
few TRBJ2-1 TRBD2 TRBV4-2 TGTGCCAGCAGCCAAGAATTTCTAGCGGGAGTTGAGCAGTTCTTC CASSQEFLAGVEQFF
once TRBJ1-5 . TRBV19 TGTGCCAGCTCGGACATTAATCAGCCCCAGCATTTT CASSDINQPQHF
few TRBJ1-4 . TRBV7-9 TGTGCCAGCAGCTCCCTTTGGGGGACATATGAAAAACTGTTTTTT CASSSLWGTYEKLFF
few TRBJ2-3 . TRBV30 TGTGCCTGGAGAGCTAGGCCTCTCACAGATACGCAGTATTTT CAWRARPLTDTQYF
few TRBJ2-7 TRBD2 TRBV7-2 TGTGCCAGCAGCCCCCGGGCGGGGGACGCAAACTACGAGCAGTACTTC CASSPRAGDANYEQYF
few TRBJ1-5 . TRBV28 TGTGCCAGCAGTTTCAAGGAGCAGCCCCAGCATTTT CASSFKEQPQHF
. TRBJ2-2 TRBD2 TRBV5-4 TGTGCCAGCACCGAAAGTGGGACTAGCGCCAACACCGGGGAGCTGTTTTTT CASTESGTSANTGELFF
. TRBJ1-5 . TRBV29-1 TGCAGCGTGAAGGGAGGAGGGGACAATCAGCCCCAGCATTTT CSVKGGGDNQPQHF
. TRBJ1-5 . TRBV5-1 TGCGCCAGCAGCCCCTCGGGTCAGCCCCAGCATTTT CASSPSGQPQHF
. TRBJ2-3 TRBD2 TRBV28 TGTGCCAGCACGTTAGGACTAGCGGGAGTAGATACGCAGTATTTT CASTLGLAGVDTQYF
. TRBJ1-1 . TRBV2 TGTGCCAGCAGCCGAGACCTAAGCGCTGAAGCTTTCTTT CASSRDLSAEAFF
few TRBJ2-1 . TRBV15 TGTGCCACCAGCAGAGATTTACAGTACAATGAGCAGTTCTTC CATSRDLQYNEQFF
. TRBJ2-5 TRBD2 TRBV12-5 TGTGCTAGTGGTCCGTCGGGAGGGGCAGAGACCCAGTACTTC CASGPSGGAETQYF
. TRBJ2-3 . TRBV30 TGTGCCTGGAGTCTAGTCTTCGGAACAGATACGCAGTATTTT CAWSLVFGTDTQYF
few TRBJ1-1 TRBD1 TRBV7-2 TGTGCCAGCAGCCCCCGGGACAGCCTATTTCTGACTGAAGCTTTCTTT CASSPRDSLFLTEAFF
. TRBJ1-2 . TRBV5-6 TGTGCCAGCAGCTTGGGGCGGGACTATGGCTACACCTTC CASSLGRDYGYTF
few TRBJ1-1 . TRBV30 TGTGCCTGGAGTGCGGGTCGGACTGAAGCTTTCTTT CAWSAGRTEAFF
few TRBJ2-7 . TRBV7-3 TGTGCCAGCAGCTTGGGACACGGATCCTACGAGCAGTACTTC CASSLGHGSYEQYF
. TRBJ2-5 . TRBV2 TGTGCCAGCAGATCCACCCCAGGGGAGACCCAGTACTTC CASRSTPGETQYF
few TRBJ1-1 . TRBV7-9 TGTGCCAGCAGCCCCCGGGGAGGGGGGAACACTGAAGCTTTCTTT CASSPRGGGNTEAFF
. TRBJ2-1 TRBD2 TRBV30 TGTGCCTGGCACCCTAGCGGGGGGGGGAATGAGCAGTTCTTC CAWHPSGGGNEQFF
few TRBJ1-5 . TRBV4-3 TGCGCCAGCAGCCAAGAAGCCCGGGTCAATCAGCCCCAGCATTTT CASSQEARVNQPQHF
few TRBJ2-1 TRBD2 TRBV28 TGTGCCAGCACCTCTCAAGCGGGAGGTTCCTACAATGAGCAGTTCTTC CASTSQAGGSYNEQFF
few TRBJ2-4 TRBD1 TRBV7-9 TGTGCCAGCACGCAACCCGACAGGGCCAGTGGGTGGGCCAAAAACATTCAGTACTTC CASTQPDRASGWAKNIQYF
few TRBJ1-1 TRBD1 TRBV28 TGTGCCAGCACCGGGACAGGGGGTAACACTGAAGCTTTCTTT CASTGTGGNTEAFF
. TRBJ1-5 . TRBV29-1 TGCAGCGTTGAGGGGAGGGATAAGTATAGCAATCAGCCCCAGCATTTT CSVEGRDKYSNQPQHF
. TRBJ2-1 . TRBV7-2 TGTGCCAGCAGCTTAGTGGGCGGGACGGATGAGCAGTTCTTC CASSLVGGTDEQFF
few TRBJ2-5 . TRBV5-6 TGTGCCAGCAGCCCCCCCGCCCGGGAGACCCAGTACTTC CASSPPARETQYF
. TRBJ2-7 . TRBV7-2 TGTGCCAGCAGCTTTTCGGTAGCGCTCAAGTCCTACGAGCAGTACTTC CASSFSVALKSYEQYF
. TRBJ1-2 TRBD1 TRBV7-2 TGTGCCAGCAGCCGAGACAGGGGAGGCTACACCTTC CASSRDRGGYTF
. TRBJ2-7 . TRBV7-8 TGTGCCAGCAGCCCCCCACGCGCAGGCCTTTACGAGCAGTACTTC CASSPPRAGLYEQYF
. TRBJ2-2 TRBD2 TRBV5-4 TGTGCCAGCAGCCCAACGGCAGCGGGGGGCCCCGGGGAGCTGTTTTTT CASSPTAAGGPGELFF
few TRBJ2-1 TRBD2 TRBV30 TGTGCCTGGAGTCTCGGACTAGCGGGAGGTAATGAGCAGTTCTTC CAWSLGLAGGNEQFF